This is a list of T cell receptor beta chains from one sample in a study of cytotoxic CD8 clonotypes in ibrutinib-treated CLL. Repertoires were generated with immunoSEQ multiplex PCR, while TCRdb's copy carries only in-frame clones and drops some. The data show about 200,000 clones, with 60% to 80% seen just once and about an eighth held by the top ten. The sample consisted of PBMCs, taken after 12 months of ibrutinib treatment. These receptors came from a human donor with chronic lymphocytic leukemia. CDR3s leave out the opening cysteine and the closing phenylalanine or tryptophan.

CDR3 protein: ASSEAGRHQPQH; V gene: TRBV6-1; CDR3 length: 12; J gene: TRBJ1-5
CDR3 protein: ASSNRDRGTETQY; V gene: TRBV7-8; CDR3 length: 13; J gene: TRBJ2-5
CDR3 protein: AWSVRRPRGVGRNSPLH; V gene: TRBV30; CDR3 length: 17; J gene: TRBJ1-6
CDR3 protein: ASSLGQIQETQY; V gene: TRBV11-3; CDR3 length: 12; J gene: TRBJ2-5
CDR3 protein: AIQDRGNTEAF; V gene: TRBV28; CDR3 length: 11; J gene: TRBJ1-1
CDR3 protein: ASSFGGQRPLH; V gene: TRBV27; CDR3 length: 11; J gene: TRBJ1-6
CDR3 protein: ATSNTSGGGGEKLF; V gene: TRBV15; CDR3 length: 14; J gene: TRBJ1-4
CDR3 protein: ASRGAEKLF; V gene: TRBV25-1; CDR3 length: 9; J gene: TRBJ1-4
CDR3 protein: ASSESRGQTEAF; V gene: TRBV10-1; CDR3 length: 12; J gene: TRBJ1-1
CDR3 protein: ASKETGGADTQY; V gene: TRBV19; CDR3 length: 12; J gene: TRBJ2-3
CDR3 protein: ASCPGTGGMGEQY; V gene: TRBV19; CDR3 length: 13; J gene: TRBJ2-7
CDR3 protein: ASTRAGRADEQF; V gene: TRBV27; CDR3 length: 12; J gene: TRBJ2-1
CDR3 protein: ASSGPNSNQPQH; V gene: TRBV2; CDR3 length: 12; J gene: TRBJ1-5
CDR3 protein: ASSQAVKGEQF; V gene: TRBV4-1; CDR3 length: 11; J gene: TRBJ2-1
CDR3 protein: ASRTLDRPSGGDTQY; V gene: TRBV28; CDR3 length: 15; J gene: TRBJ2-3
CDR3 protein: ASSTQGATNEKLF; V gene: TRBV19; CDR3 length: 13; J gene: TRBJ1-4
CDR3 protein: ASSLAGWTNTEAF; V gene: TRBV7-6; CDR3 length: 13; J gene: TRBJ1-1
CDR3 protein: SVVGISYNEQF; V gene: TRBV29-1; CDR3 length: 11; J gene: TRBJ2-1